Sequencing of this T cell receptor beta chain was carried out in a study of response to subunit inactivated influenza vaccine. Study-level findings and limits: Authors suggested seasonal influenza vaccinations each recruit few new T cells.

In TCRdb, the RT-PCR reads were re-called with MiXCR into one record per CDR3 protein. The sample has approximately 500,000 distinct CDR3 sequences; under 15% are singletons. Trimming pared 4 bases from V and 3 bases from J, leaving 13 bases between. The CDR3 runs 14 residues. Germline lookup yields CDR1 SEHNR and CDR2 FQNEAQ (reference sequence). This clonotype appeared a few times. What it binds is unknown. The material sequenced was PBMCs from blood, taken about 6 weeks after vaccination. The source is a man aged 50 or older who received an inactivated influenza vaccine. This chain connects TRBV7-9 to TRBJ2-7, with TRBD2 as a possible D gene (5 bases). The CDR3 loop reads CASSSREEVYEQYF. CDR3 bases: TGTGCCAGCAGCTCACGAGAGGAGGTCTACGAGCAGTACTTC. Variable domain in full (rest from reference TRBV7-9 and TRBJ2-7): DTGVSQNPRHKITKRGQNVTFRCDPISEHNRLYWYRQTLGQGPEFLTYFQNEAQLEKSRLLSDRFSAERPKGSFSTLEIQRTEQGDSAMYLCASSSREEVYEQYFGPGTRLTVT.